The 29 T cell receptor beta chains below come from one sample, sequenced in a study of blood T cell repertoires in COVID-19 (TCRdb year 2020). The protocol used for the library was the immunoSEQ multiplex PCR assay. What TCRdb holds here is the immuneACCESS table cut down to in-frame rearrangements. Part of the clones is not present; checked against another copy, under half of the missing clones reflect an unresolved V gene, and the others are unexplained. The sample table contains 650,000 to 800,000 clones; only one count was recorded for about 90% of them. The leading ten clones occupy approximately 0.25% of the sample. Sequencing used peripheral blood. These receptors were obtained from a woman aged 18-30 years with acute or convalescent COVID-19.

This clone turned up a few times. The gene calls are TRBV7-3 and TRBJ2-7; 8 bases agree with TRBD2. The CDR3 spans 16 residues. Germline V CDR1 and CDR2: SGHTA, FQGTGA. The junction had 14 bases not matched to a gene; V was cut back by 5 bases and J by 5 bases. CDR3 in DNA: TGTGCCAGCAGCCCCCGCGGGGGGTTCCCTGACCACGAGCAGTACTTC. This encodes CASSPRGGFPDHEQYF.

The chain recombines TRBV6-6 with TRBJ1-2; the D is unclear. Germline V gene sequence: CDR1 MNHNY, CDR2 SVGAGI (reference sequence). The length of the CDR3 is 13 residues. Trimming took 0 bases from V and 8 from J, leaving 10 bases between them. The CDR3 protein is CASSYSRPGGYTF. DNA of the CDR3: TGTGCCAGCAGTTACTCTCGCCCGGGGGGCTACACCTTC.

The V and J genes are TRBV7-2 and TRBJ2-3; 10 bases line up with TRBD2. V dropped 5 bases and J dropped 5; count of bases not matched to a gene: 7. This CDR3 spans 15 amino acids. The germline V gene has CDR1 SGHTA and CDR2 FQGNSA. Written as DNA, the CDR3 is TGTGCCAGCAGCCAAAGCGGGGGGGCCGGAGATACGCAGTATTTT. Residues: CASSQSGGAGDTQYF.

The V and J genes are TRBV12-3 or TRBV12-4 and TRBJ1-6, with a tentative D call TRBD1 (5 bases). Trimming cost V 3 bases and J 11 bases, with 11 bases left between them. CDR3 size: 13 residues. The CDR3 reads CASSLGKGTPLHF. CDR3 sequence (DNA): TGTGCCAGCAGTTTGGGCAAGGGGACACCCCTCCACTTT.

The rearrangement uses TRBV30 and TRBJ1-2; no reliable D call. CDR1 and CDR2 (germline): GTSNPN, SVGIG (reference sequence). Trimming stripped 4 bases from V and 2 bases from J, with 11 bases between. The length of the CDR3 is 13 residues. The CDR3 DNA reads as TGTGCCTGGAACAGTGGAGGGAACTATGGCTACACCTTC. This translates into CAWNSGGNYGYTF. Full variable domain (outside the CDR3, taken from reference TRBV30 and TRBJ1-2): SQTIHQWPATLVQPVGSPLSLECTVEGTSNPNLYWYRQAAGRGLQLLFYSVGIGQISSEVPQNLSASRPQDRQFILSSKKLLLSDSGFYLCAWNSGGNYGYTFGSGTRLTVV.

DNA for the CDR3: TGTGCCAGCAGCAAATCGGCCGGGACAGGGGGAGATGAGCAGTTCTTC. Its protein product is CASSKSAGTGGDEQFF. The rearrangement links TRBV21-1 to TRBJ2-1; the table's D call TRBD1 went unverified against the DNA. TRBV21-1 is a recognized pseudogene. This CDR3 is 16 amino acids long.

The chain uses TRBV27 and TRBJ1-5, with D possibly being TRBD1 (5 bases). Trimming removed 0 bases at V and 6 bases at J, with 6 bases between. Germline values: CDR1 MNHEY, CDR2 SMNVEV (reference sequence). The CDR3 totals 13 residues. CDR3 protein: CASSLSGVQPQHF. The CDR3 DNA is TGTGCCAGCAGTTTATCAGGGGTTCAGCCCCAGCATTTT.

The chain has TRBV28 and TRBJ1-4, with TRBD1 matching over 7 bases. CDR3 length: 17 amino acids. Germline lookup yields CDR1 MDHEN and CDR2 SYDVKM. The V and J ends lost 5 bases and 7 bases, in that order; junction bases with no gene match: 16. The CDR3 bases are TGTGCCAGCAGTCCGGGAATACAGGGGCTTGAGGGTGAAAAACTGTTTTTT. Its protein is CASSPGIQGLEGEKLFF.

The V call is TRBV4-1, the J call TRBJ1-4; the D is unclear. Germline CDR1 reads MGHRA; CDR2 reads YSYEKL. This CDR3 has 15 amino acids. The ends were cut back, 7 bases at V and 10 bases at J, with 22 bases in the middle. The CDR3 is CASTHIREPQGKLFF. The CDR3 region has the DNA TGCGCCAGCACCCACATCCGGGAGCCGCAAGGAAAACTGTTTTTT.

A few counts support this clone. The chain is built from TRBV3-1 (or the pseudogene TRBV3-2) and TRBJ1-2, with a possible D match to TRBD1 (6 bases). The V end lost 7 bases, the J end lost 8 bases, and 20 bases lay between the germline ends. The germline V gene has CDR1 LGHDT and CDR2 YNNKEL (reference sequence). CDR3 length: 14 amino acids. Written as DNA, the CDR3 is TGTGCCAGCACCCAGGGAGGGGGTTTCGGAGGCTACACCTTC. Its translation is CASTQGGGFGGYTF.

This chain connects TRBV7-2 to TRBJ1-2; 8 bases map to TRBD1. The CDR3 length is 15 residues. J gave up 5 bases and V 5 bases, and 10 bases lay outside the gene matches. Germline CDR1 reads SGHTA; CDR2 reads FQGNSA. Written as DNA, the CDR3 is TGTGCCAGCAGCCCCCGGGCAGGGGGCTTGTATGGCTACACCTTC. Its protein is CASSPRAGGLYGYTF.

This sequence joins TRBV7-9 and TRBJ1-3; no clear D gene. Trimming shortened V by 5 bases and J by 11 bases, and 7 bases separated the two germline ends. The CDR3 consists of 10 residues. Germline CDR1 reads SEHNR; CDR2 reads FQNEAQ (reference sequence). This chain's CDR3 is CASSPWPIYF. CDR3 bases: TGTGCCAGCAGCCCATGGCCCATATATTTT.

This CDR3 reads CASSAGTEWFIELAKNIQYF. As DNA, the CDR3 is TGTGCCAGCAGTGCGGGGACAGAATGGTTTATCGAACTAGCCAAAAACATTCAGTACTTC. V gene TRBV2 combines with J gene TRBJ2-4; 7 bases are shared with TRBD1. Germline CDR1 and CDR2: SNHLY and FYNNEI. The V and J ends lost 4 bases and 0 bases, in that order; junction bases with no gene match: 18. CDR3 length: 20 residues.

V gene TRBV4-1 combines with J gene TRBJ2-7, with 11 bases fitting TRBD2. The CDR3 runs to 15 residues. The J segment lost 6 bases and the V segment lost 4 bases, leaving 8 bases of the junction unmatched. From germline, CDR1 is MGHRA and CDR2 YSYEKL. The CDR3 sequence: CASSRPTSGSREQYF. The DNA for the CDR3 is TGCGCCAGCAGCCGCCCCACTAGCGGGAGCCGCGAGCAGTACTTC.

The CDR3 DNA sequence: TGTGCCAGCAGTTACCAGGGATCCCGCAATCAGCCCCAGCATTTT. Translating gives CASSYQGSRNQPQHF. The chain uses TRBV6-2 or TRBV6-3 and TRBJ1-5; D might be TRBD1 (5 bases). Germline-derived CDR1 and CDR2 are MNHEY and SVGEGT. The V gene lost 2 bases and the J gene lost 2 bases, with 10 bases spanning the gap. This CDR3 is 15 amino acids long.

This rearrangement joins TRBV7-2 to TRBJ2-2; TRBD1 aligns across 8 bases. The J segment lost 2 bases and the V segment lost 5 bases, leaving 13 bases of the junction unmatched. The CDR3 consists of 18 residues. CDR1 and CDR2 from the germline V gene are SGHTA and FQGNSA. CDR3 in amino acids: CASSLGVPGQGNTGELFF. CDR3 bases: TGTGCCAGCAGCCTAGGGGTCCCCGGACAGGGAAACACCGGGGAGCTGTTTTTT.

The CDR3 DNA is TGTGCCAGCAGCACGCAGGGAGGGAGCTATGGCTACACCTTC. Its protein is CASSTQGGSYGYTF. The J gene is TRBJ1-2, the V gene TRBV5-5; a weak D match, TRBD1 (5 bases). Germline CDR1 reads SGHKS; CDR2 reads YYEKEE (reference sequence). V lost 4 bases and J lost 4, with 14 bases in between. The CDR3 sequence is 14 residues long.

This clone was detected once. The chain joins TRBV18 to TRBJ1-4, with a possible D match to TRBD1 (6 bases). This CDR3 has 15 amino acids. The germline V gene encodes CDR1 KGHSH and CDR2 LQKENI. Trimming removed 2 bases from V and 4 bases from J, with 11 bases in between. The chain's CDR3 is CASSPGQPYNEKLFF. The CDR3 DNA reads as TGTGCCAGCTCACCAGGACAGCCTTATAATGAAAAACTGTTTTTT.

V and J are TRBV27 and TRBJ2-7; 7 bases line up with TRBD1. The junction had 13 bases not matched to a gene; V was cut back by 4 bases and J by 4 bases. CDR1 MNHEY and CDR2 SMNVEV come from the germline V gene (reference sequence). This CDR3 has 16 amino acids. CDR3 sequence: CASSSPTGVPPYEQYF. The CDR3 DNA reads TGTGCCAGCAGTTCTCCCACAGGGGTGCCCCCATACGAGCAGTACTTC.

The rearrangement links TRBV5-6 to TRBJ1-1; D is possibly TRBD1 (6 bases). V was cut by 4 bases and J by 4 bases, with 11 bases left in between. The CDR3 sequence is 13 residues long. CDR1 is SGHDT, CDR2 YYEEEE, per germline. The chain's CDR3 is CASSRTVLTEAFF. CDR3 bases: TGTGCCAGCAGCCGGACAGTACTCACTGAAGCTTTCTTT.

CDR3 loop: CASSLDRGVETQYF. CDR3 sequence (DNA): TGTGCCAGCAGCTTAGATCGGGGGGTAGAGACCCAGTACTTC. The chain links TRBV7-2 to TRBJ2-5; 7 positions agree with TRBD2. The CDR3 has 14 amino acids. CDR1 and CDR2 from the germline V gene are SGHTA and FQGNSA. V lost 1 base to trimming and J lost 4 bases; unmatched junction nucleotides: 3.

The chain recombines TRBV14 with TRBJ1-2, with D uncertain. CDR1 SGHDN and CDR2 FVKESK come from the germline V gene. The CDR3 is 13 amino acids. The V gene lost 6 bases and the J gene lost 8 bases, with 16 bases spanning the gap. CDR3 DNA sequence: TGTGCCAGCAGTCCGAACATTGAGGCGGGCTACACCTTC. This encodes CASSPNIEAGYTF.

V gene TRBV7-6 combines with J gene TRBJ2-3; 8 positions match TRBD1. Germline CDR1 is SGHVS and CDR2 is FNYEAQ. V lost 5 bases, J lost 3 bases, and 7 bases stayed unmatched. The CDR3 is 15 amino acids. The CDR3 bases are TGTGCCAGCAGCCGTCGGACAGGGTGGACAGATACGCAGTATTTT. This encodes CASSRRTGWTDTQYF. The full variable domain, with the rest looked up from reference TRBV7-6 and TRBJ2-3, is GAGVSQSPRYKVTKRGQDVALRCDPISGHVSLYWYRQALGQGPEFLTYFNYEAQQDKSGLPNDRFSAERPEGSISTLTIQRTEQRDSAMYRCASSRRTGWTDTQYFGPGTRLTVL.

The CDR3 DNA reads TGTGCCTGGAGCAGGGACAGACTGAACACTGAAGCTTTCTTT. Residues: CAWSRDRLNTEAFF. This rearrangement joins TRBV30 to TRBJ1-1; 7 bases are shared with TRBD1. CDR3 length: 14 residues. V trimming: 3 bases; J trimming: 0 bases; junction bases outside the gene matches: 4. Per the germline V gene, CDR1 is GTSNPN and CDR2 is SVGIG (reference sequence).

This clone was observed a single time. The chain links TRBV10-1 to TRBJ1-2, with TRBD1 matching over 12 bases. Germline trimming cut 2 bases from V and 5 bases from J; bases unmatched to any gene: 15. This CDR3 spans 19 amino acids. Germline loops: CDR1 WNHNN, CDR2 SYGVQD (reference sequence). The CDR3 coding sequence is TGCGCCAGCAGTGAGGTTCTTGGGACAGGGGGCCCCACGGGGTATGGCTACACCTTC. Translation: CASSEVLGTGGPTGYGYTF.

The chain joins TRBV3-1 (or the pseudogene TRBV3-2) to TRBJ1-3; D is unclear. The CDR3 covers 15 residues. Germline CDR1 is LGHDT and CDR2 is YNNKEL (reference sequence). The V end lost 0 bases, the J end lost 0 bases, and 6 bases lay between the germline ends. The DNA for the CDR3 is TGTGCCAGCAGCCAAGATTCGTACTCTGGAAACACCATATATTTT. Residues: CASSQDSYSGNTIYF.

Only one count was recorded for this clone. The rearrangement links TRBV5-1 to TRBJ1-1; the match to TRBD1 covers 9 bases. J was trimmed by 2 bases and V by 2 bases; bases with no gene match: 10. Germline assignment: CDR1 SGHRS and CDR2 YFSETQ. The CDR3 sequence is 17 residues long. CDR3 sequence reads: CASSFRPGQGQNTEAFF. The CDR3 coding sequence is TGCGCCAGCAGCTTTCGGCCGGGACAGGGACAAAACACTGAAGCTTTCTTT.

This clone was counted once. DNA of the CDR3: TGCGCCAGCAGCCAAGATATCAGGGATGGCTACACCTTC. Protein sequence: CASSQDIRDGYTF. The chain uses TRBV4-1 and TRBJ1-2; tentative D call: TRBD1 (5 bases). Trimming took 0 bases from V and 6 from J, leaving 8 bases between them. Germline CDR1 MGHRA, CDR2 YSYEKL. This CDR3 region has 13 residues.

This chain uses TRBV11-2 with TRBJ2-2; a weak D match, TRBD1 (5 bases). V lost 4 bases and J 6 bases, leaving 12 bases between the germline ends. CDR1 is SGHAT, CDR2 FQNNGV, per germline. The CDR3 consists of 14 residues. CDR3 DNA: TGTGCCAGCAGCTGGATCAGGGATGCCGGGGAGCTGTTTTTT. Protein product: CASSWIRDAGELFF.